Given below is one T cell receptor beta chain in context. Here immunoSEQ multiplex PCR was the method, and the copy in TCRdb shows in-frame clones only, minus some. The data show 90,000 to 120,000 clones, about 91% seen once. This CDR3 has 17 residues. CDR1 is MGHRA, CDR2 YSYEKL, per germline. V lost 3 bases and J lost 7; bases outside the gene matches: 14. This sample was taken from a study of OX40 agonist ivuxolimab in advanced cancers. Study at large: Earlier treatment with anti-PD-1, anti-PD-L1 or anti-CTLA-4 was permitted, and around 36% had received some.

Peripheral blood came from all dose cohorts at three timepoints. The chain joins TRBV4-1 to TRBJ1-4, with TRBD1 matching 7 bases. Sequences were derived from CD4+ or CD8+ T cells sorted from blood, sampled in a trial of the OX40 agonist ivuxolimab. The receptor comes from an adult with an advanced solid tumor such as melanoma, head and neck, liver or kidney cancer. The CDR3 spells CASSHRIPDRESEKLFF. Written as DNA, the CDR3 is TGCGCCAGCAGCCACAGAATCCCAGACAGGGAGAGTGAAAAACTGTTTTTT.